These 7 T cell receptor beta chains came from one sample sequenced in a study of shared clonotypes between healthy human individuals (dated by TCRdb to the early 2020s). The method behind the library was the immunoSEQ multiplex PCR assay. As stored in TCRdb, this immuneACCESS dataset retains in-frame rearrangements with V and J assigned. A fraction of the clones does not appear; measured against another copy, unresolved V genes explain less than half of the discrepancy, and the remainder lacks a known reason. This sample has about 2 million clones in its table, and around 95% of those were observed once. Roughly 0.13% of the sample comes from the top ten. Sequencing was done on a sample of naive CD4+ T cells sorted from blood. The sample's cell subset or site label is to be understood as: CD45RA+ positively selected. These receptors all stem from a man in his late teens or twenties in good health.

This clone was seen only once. The CDR3 coding sequence is TGTGCCAGCAGTGAACGGGGAAACACCATATATTTT. Translating it yields CASSERGNTIYF. V is TRBV6-1 and J is TRBJ1-3; D remains ambiguous. This CDR3 spans 12 amino acids. Germline-derived CDR1 and CDR2 are MNHNS and SASEGT. With 2 bases removed from V and 4 bases from J, the gap between germline ends came to 3 bases.

The DNA of the CDR3 is TGCGCCAGCAGCCAAGAAAGGAGGTTCCGGACAGGGGTGAACACCGGGGAGCTGTTTTTT. This encodes CASSQERRFRTGVNTGELFF. This chain uses TRBV4-1 with TRBJ2-2, with 9 bases identical to TRBD1. CDR3 length: 20 residues. The V gene's germline CDR1 is MGHRA and CDR2 YSYEKL. The trim removed 0 bases at V and 1 base at J, leaving 12 bases unmatched.

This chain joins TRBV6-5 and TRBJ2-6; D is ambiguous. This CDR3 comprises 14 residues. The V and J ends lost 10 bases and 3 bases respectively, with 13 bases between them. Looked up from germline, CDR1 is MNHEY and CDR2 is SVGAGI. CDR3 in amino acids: CAIGMVDGANVLTF. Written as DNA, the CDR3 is TGTGCCATTGGGATGGTAGATGGGGCCAACGTCCTGACTTTC.

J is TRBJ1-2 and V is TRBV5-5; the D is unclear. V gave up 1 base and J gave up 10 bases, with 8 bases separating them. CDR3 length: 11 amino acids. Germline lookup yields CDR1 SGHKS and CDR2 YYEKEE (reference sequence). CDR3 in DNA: TGTGCCAGCAGCTTGTTGGGTGACTACACCTTC. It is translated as CASSLLGDYTF.

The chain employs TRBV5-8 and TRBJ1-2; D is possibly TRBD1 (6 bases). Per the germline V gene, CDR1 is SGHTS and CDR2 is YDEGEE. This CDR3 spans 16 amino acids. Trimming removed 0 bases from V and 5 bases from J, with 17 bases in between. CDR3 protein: CASSLAVAAQGYGYTF. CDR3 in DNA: TGTGCCAGCAGCTTGGCGGTGGCCGCCCAGGGGTATGGCTACACCTTC.

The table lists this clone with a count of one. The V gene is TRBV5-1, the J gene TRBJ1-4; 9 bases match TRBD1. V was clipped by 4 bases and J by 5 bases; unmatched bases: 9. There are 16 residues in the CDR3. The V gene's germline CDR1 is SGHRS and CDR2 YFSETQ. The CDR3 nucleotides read TGCGCCAGCAGCCCGAACCGGGACAGGGAAAATGAAAAACTGTTTTTT. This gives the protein CASSPNRDRENEKLFF.

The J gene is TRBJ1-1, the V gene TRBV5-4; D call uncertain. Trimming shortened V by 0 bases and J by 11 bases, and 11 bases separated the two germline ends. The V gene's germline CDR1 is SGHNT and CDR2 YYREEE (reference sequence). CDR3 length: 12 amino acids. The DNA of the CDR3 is TGTGCCAGCAGCTTGGGGGTGAGAGGGGCTTTCTTT. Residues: CASSLGVRGAFF.